These T cell receptor beta chains were read from a single sample in a study of blood T cell repertoires in COVID-19. TCRdb keeps only in-frame clones here, not all; method: immunoSEQ multiplex PCR. In the table there are about 90,000 clones, 92% of which are singletons. The sequencing sample was made of peripheral blood. These receptor sequences come from a woman aged 60-70 years with active COVID-19. Both conserved end residues are part of each CDR3. A D gene is named only where the DNA matches it firmly.

D: TRBD2; V: TRBV7-2; J: TRBJ2-5; CDR3: CASSPSLAGGEETQYF; DNA: TGTGCCAGCAGCCCTAGTCTAGCGGGGGGCGAAGAGACCCAGTACTTC
D: -; V: TRBV10-1; J: TRBJ2-2; CDR3: CASSESGLGELFF; DNA: TGCGCCAGCAGTGAGTCAGGACTTGGGGAGCTGTTTTTT
D: TRBD1; V: TRBV19; J: TRBJ1-1; CDR3: CASSRDRVAQAEAFF; DNA: TGTGCCAGTAGCAGGGACAGGGTAGCCCAAGCTGAAGCTTTCTTT
D: -; V: TRBV7-9; J: TRBJ1-3; CDR3: CASSLKPPPGRVNTIYF; DNA: TGTGCCAGCAGCTTAAAACCTCCCCCCGGGCGGGTAAACACCATATATTTT
D: TRBD2; V: TRBV9; J: TRBJ2-5; CDR3: CASSVEGAGGETQYF; DNA: TGTGCCAGCAGCGTAGAAGGAGCGGGAGGAGAGACCCAGTACTTC
D: TRBD2; V: TRBV29-1; J: TRBJ2-1; CDR3: CSVLAGALYNEQFF; DNA: TGCAGCGTATTAGCGGGAGCTCTCTACAATGAGCAGTTCTTC
D: TRBD2; V: TRBV18; J: TRBJ2-3; CDR3: CASSPGLAGGPVFTDTQYF; DNA: TGTGCCAGCTCGCCGGGACTAGCGGGGGGGCCGGTGTTCACAGATACGCAGTATTTT
D: TRBD1; V: TRBV2; J: TRBJ1-4; CDR3: CASSATGTVGEKLFF; DNA: TGTGCCAGCAGTGCCACCGGGACAGTCGGAGAAAAACTGTTTTTT
D: -; V: TRBV6-5; J: TRBJ1-1; CDR3: CASRTGSTLNTEAFF; DNA: TGTGCCAGCAGGACGGGTAGTACTTTGAACACTGAAGCTTTCTTT
D: -; V: TRBV30; J: TRBJ1-4; CDR3: CAWSALAGAREKLFF; DNA: TGTGCCTGGAGCGCCCTTGCGGGGGCGAGGGAAAAACTGTTTTTT